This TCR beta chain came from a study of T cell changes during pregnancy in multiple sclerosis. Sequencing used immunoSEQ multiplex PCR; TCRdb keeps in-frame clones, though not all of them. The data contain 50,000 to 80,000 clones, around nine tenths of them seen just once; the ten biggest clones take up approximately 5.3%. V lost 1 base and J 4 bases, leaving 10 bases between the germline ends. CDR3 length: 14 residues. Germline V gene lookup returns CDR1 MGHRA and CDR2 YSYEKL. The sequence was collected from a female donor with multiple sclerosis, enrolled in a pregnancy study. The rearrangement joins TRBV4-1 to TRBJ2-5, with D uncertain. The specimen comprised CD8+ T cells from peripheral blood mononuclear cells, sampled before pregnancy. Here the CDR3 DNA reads TGCGCCAGCAGCCAAGGTGCTGGCACAGAGACCCAGTACTTC. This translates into CASSQGAGTETQYF.